This passage covers 11 T cell receptor beta chains from one sample sequenced in a study of T cell responses to AZD1222 COVID-19 vaccine. Measured with immunoSEQ multiplex PCR; TCRdb has only the in-frame clones, and not every one. The sample has over 90,000 clones; less than 90% are singletons. The material was peripheral blood, obtained on day 0 of AZD1222 vaccination. The receptors originated from an adult in good health.

This clone was detected once. V gene TRBV5-1 combines with J gene TRBJ2-2; D is undetermined. V was cut by 1 base and J by 2 bases, with 9 bases left in between. The CDR3 extends over 15 amino acids. CDR1 and CDR2 from the germline V gene are SGHRS and YFSETQ. This chain's CDR3 is CASSLKQINTGELFF. The CDR3 nucleotides are TGCGCCAGCAGCTTGAAACAGATAAACACCGGGGAGCTGTTTTTT.

This clone was seen a single time. The chain links TRBV19 to TRBJ1-1; 9 nucleotides match TRBD1. Germline CDR1 LNHDA, CDR2 SQIVND (reference sequence). Losses at the gene ends were 2 bases for V and 9 bases for J; bases not matched to a gene: 4. CDR3 length equals 13 residues. This chain's CDR3 is CASSITGTGKAFF. The CDR3 DNA reads TGTGCCAGTAGTATAACTGGGACAGGGAAAGCTTTCTTT.

The V and J genes are TRBV7-3 and TRBJ1-1; D call uncertain. The germline V gene encodes CDR1 SGHTA and CDR2 FQGTGA. V was pared by 4 bases and J by 1 base, with 7 bases between. This CDR3 is built from 13 residues. The CDR3 spells CASSYQENTEAFF. As DNA, the CDR3 is TGTGCCAGCAGCTATCAGGAGAACACTGAAGCTTTCTTT.

This clone was picked up one time. The J gene is TRBJ2-3, the V gene TRBV27; unclear D gene. V lost 4 bases to trimming and J lost 8 bases, with 10 bases between them. The germline CDR1 and CDR2 sequences are MNHEY and SMNVEV (reference sequence). The CDR3 consists of 12 residues. CDR3 in DNA: TGTGCCAGCAGTTCAGCTGAACGTACGCAGTATTTT. Encoded protein: CASSSAERTQYF.

This chain connects TRBV19 to TRBJ1-1, with D possibly TRBD1 on 5 matching bases. The germline V gene has CDR1 LNHDA and CDR2 SQIVND (reference sequence). The CDR3 has 14 residues. Between the trimmed V and J ends, which lost 3 bases and 4 bases, there was a span of 12 bases. This chain's CDR3 is CASSIMGVPTEAFF. The DNA of the CDR3 is TGTGCCAGTAGTATTATGGGGGTTCCCACTGAAGCTTTCTTT.

The chain recombines TRBV28 with TRBJ1-6, with D unclear. This CDR3 contains 14 residues. The V end was cut by 6 bases, the J end by 4 bases, with 10 bases between. The germline gives CDR1 MDHEN, CDR2 SYDVKM. CDR3 protein: CASREEGYNSPLHF. The CDR3 DNA reads TGTGCCAGCAGAGAGGAGGGTTATAATTCACCCCTCCACTTT. The complete variable domain, with remaining parts taken from reference TRBV28 and TRBJ1-6, reads DVKVTQSSRYLVKRTGEKVFLECVQDMDHENMFWYRQDPGLGLRLIYFSYDVKMKEKGDIPEGYSVSREKKERFSLILESASTNQTSMYLCASREEGYNSPLHFGNGTRLTVT.

The chain uses TRBV5-1 and TRBJ1-4; D remains ambiguous. Looked up from germline, CDR1 is SGHRS and CDR2 is YFSETQ. The germline V and J ends were trimmed by 0 bases and 8 bases, with 11 bases remaining between them. This CDR3 comprises 14 residues. Here the CDR3 reads CASSLDGVAEKLFF. In nucleotides, the CDR3 is TGCGCCAGCAGCTTGGACGGAGTTGCCGAAAAACTGTTTTTT.

This chain uses TRBV6-2 or TRBV6-3 with TRBJ1-5, with 7 nucleotides matching TRBD1. This CDR3 is built from 20 residues. The germline CDR1 and CDR2 sequences are MNHEY and SVGEGT. V shed 0 bases, J shed 2 bases, and the junction held 16 bases outside the gene matches. DNA for the CDR3: TGTGCCAGCAGTTACTCGACCGTGAGCGTTAGGGGGCTGGGCAATCAGCCCCAGCATTTT. Its translation is CASSYSTVSVRGLGNQPQHF.

The chain uses TRBV7-8 and TRBJ1-2, with D tentatively TRBD1 (5 bases). The CDR3 is made up of 19 amino acids. Germline assignment: CDR1 SGHVS and CDR2 FQNEAQ. V was trimmed by 0 bases and J by 1 base, leaving 21 bases between them. The CDR3 nucleotides read TGTGCCAGCAGCTTAGCGTTACAGGACCCCGCAAACCTTAACTATGGCTACACCTTC. Amino acid sequence: CASSLALQDPANLNYGYTF. The variable domain in full, with the rest retrieved from reference TRBV7-8 and TRBJ1-2, is GAGVSQSPRYKVAKRGQDVALRCDPISGHVSLFWYQQALGQGPEFLTYFQNEAQLDKSGLPSDRFFAERPEGSVSTLKIQRTQQEDSAVYLCASSLALQDPANLNYGYTFGSGTRLTVV.

J is TRBJ1-2 and V is TRBV7-9, with 9 positions matching TRBD1. The CDR3 consists of 13 residues. V shed 3 bases, J shed 8 bases, and the junction held 4 bases outside the gene matches. Germline V gene data show CDR1 as SEHNR and CDR2 as FQNEAQ (reference sequence). Here the CDR3 DNA reads TGTGCCAGCAGCTTGGGGACAGGGATCGGCTACACCTTC. It specifies CASSLGTGIGYTF.

The chain recombines TRBV28 with TRBJ1-2, with 7 bases matching TRBD1. V lost 6 bases to trimming and J lost 0 bases; unmatched junction nucleotides: 4. There are 14 residues in the CDR3. Germline CDR1 is MDHEN and CDR2 is SYDVKM. In DNA form, the CDR3 reads TGTGCCAGCAGAAAACAGGGGTCTAACTATGGCTACACCTTC. Translation: CASRKQGSNYGYTF.